The TCR beta chain described here comes from a study of OX40 agonist ivuxolimab in advanced cancers. Whole-study findings and limits: Researchers did not determine the expanded peripheral T cells' antigen specificity.

With respect to this clone: No antigen is known for it.

Trimming stripped 2 bases from V and 1 base from J, with 11 bases between. The germline gives CDR1 SGHTA, CDR2 FQGTGA. The CDR3 loop spans 15 amino acids. The data were produced by immunoSEQ multiplex PCR, yet TCRdb's version contains in-frame clones alone and is incomplete. Of around 70,000 clones listed, around nine tenths are singletons. The chain links TRBV7-3 to TRBJ1-1; no clear D gene. The receptor was derived from an adult with an advanced solid tumor such as melanoma, head and neck, liver or kidney cancer. Sample: CD4+ or CD8+ T cells sorted from blood, taken in a trial of the OX40 agonist ivuxolimab. CDR3: CASSLVAGGNTEAFF. The CDR3 nucleotides read TGTGCCAGCAGCTTAGTGGCAGGAGGGAACACTGAAGCTTTCTTT. Full variable domain (missing parts from reference TRBV7-3 and TRBJ1-1): GAGVSQTPSNKVTEKGKYVELRCDPISGHTALYWYRQSLGQGPEFLIYFQGTGAADDSGLPNDRFFAVRPEGSVSTLKIQRTERGDSAVYLCASSLVAGGNTEAFFGQGTRLTVV.